The rows below give T cell receptor beta chains drawn from one sample of a study of CD4 T cells in relation to SARS-CoV-2 and coronaviruses. Their recognized antigens are unknown. Assay used: immunoSEQ multiplex PCR; TCRdb lists only in-frame clones, some missing. The table shows about 29,000 clones, with over 60% occurring only once. The sample consisted of CD4+ T cells from PBMCs, cultured in vitro. These receptors were collected from a human donor in good health. The CDR3 runs from the conserved cysteine through the conserved F or W. Some rows have no size entry. The others give once, few or many, or a class for an expanded clone.

j_gene: TRBJ1-2
v_gene: TRBV19
abundance: once
CDR3aa: CASSIQLARLEPNYGYTF

j_gene: TRBJ2-2
v_gene: TRBV2
abundance: -
CDR3aa: CASSGGATGELFF

j_gene: TRBJ2-2
v_gene: TRBV7-9
abundance: once
CDR3aa: CASSFDLGRRKGTGELFF

j_gene: TRBJ2-1
v_gene: TRBV4-2
abundance: -
CDR3aa: CASSQGSGGGYNEQFF

j_gene: TRBJ2-5
v_gene: TRBV28
abundance: -
CDR3aa: CASSFQGGQETQYF

j_gene: TRBJ1-4
v_gene: TRBV12-3/TRBV12-4
abundance: -
CDR3aa: CASTITGELFF

j_gene: TRBJ2-3
v_gene: TRBV5-1
abundance: once
CDR3aa: CASSLEGRGTDTQYF

j_gene: TRBJ2-7
v_gene: TRBV3-1/TRBV3-2
abundance: -
CDR3aa: CASSQAWQGAYEQYF

j_gene: TRBJ2-6
v_gene: TRBV7-3
abundance: -
CDR3aa: CASSRTYGVGANVLTF

j_gene: TRBJ1-4
v_gene: TRBV6-5
abundance: -
CDR3aa: CASSFPTGLSEKLFF

j_gene: TRBJ2-3
v_gene: TRBV4-1
abundance: -
CDR3aa: CASRPETSGSSDTQYF

j_gene: TRBJ2-7
v_gene: TRBV7-2
abundance: -
CDR3aa: CASSLGRSSEQYF

j_gene: TRBJ2-2
v_gene: TRBV6-2/TRBV6-3
abundance: -
CDR3aa: CASSWANTGELFF

j_gene: TRBJ1-2
v_gene: TRBV2
abundance: -
CDR3aa: CASRETGGLQGYTF

j_gene: TRBJ2-4
v_gene: TRBV4-3
abundance: -
CDR3aa: CASSQDRGPIQYF

j_gene: TRBJ1-1
v_gene: TRBV5-1
abundance: once
CDR3aa: CASRAGTPGTEAFF

j_gene: TRBJ1-1
v_gene: TRBV4-3
abundance: -
CDR3aa: CASSQQGAGAEAFF

j_gene: TRBJ2-7
v_gene: TRBV6-2/TRBV6-3
abundance: -
CDR3aa: CASSRGQAEQYF

j_gene: TRBJ2-1
v_gene: TRBV30
abundance: -
CDR3aa: CASVARSSYNEQFF

j_gene: TRBJ1-6
v_gene: TRBV6-6
abundance: -
CDR3aa: CASSYGTRGNSPLHF

j_gene: TRBJ2-5
v_gene: TRBV9
abundance: -
CDR3aa: CASSVGVGGKQETQYF

j_gene: TRBJ2-5
v_gene: TRBV20-1
abundance: -
CDR3aa: CSARVGETQYF

j_gene: TRBJ1-1
v_gene: TRBV29-1
abundance: -
CDR3aa: CSVEVLGELNTEAFF

j_gene: TRBJ2-7
v_gene: TRBV19
abundance: -
CDR3aa: CASSIWTGASYEQYF

j_gene: TRBJ2-2
v_gene: TRBV4-3
abundance: -
CDR3aa: CASSQGGIPGELFF

j_gene: TRBJ2-7
v_gene: TRBV5-4
abundance: -
CDR3aa: CASSLGLPGGEQYF

j_gene: TRBJ2-4
v_gene: TRBV19
abundance: few
CDR3aa: CASSSGHIQYF

j_gene: TRBJ1-1
v_gene: TRBV21-1
abundance: -
CDR3aa: CASNTDRFTEAFF

j_gene: TRBJ2-7
v_gene: TRBV28
abundance: -
CDR3aa: CASRRIGAASSLYF

j_gene: TRBJ1-1
v_gene: TRBV7-2
abundance: -
CDR3aa: CASSPPGGLGTEAFF

j_gene: TRBJ1-5
v_gene: TRBV30
abundance: -
CDR3aa: CAWGRDGVQPQHF

j_gene: TRBJ2-5
v_gene: TRBV3-1/TRBV3-2
abundance: -
CDR3aa: CASSQDGMVGWASGLGETQYF

j_gene: TRBJ2-3
v_gene: TRBV6-2/TRBV6-3
abundance: -
CDR3aa: CASSRDRGRTDTQYF

j_gene: TRBJ1-1
v_gene: TRBV5-5
abundance: -
CDR3aa: CASRQVGRATEAFF

j_gene: TRBJ1-6
v_gene: TRBV7-2
abundance: few
CDR3aa: CASSRTGLDSPLHF

j_gene: TRBJ2-5
v_gene: TRBV6-6
abundance: -
CDR3aa: CASSRTGGRVEETQYF

j_gene: TRBJ2-5
v_gene: TRBV2
abundance: -
CDR3aa: CASRITGRQETQYF

j_gene: TRBJ1-1
v_gene: TRBV28
abundance: -
CDR3aa: CASSRVVGVTEAFF

j_gene: TRBJ2-7
v_gene: TRBV7-2
abundance: -
CDR3aa: CASSTSATQYF

j_gene: TRBJ1-2
v_gene: TRBV3-1/TRBV3-2
abundance: few
CDR3aa: CASSQVFGTPYGYTF

j_gene: TRBJ2-3
v_gene: TRBV29-1
abundance: -
CDR3aa: CSVDSGANTDTQYF

j_gene: TRBJ1-2
v_gene: TRBV10-3
abundance: -
CDR3aa: CAISESNLNYGYTF

j_gene: TRBJ2-5
v_gene: TRBV6-6
abundance: -
CDR3aa: CATNMRPQAQYF

j_gene: TRBJ2-1
v_gene: TRBV3-1/TRBV3-2
abundance: -
CDR3aa: CASSQGLPTEGQFF

j_gene: TRBJ2-7
v_gene: TRBV7-6
abundance: -
CDR3aa: CASSLAHPYEQYF

j_gene: TRBJ2-3
v_gene: TRBV29-1
abundance: -
CDR3aa: CSVDSSTDTQYF

j_gene: TRBJ2-3
v_gene: TRBV5-1
abundance: -
CDR3aa: CASSLVGRGGSTDTQYF

j_gene: TRBJ2-7
v_gene: TRBV18
abundance: few
CDR3aa: CASSTGNEQYF

j_gene: TRBJ1-2
v_gene: TRBV28
abundance: -
CDR3aa: CASSLLRANYGYTF